This entry concerns a single T cell receptor (beta chain). Antigen specificity is unknown. These data come from a study of T-cell memory formation after mild COVID-19. Notes on the study in general: Mainly in CM and EM were contracting CD4+ clones; CD8+ were in EMRA. Day 37-peaking second-wave clones had unconfirmed SARS-CoV-2 specificity. Some clones that responded turned up in pre-infection memory, which suggests that cross-reactive memory joined in. There was a balanced CD4/CD8 profile in clones contracting day 15 to 85, and later expanders leaned CD4+.

The CDR3 length is 12 residues. The V gene's germline CDR1 is DFQATT and CDR2 SNEGSKA (reference sequence). V was clipped by 0 bases and J by 3 bases, with 5 bases between them. MiXCR was run by TCRdb on the 5' RACE reads, yielding one entry per CDR3 protein. The sample holds approximately 230,000 distinct CDR3 sequences, less than 20% seen once. The chain combines TRBV20-1 with TRBJ1-1, with no clear D. The sequence was obtained from a man younger than 35 who had mild COVID-19 (a few samples of this study predate the infection). Cell type and time point are not known. The sample consisted of PBMCs or a T cell subset sorted from them (not recorded which). The CDR3 DNA is TGCAGTGCTAGAGAGTCGGACACTGAAGCTTTCTTT. This codes for CSARESDTEAFF.